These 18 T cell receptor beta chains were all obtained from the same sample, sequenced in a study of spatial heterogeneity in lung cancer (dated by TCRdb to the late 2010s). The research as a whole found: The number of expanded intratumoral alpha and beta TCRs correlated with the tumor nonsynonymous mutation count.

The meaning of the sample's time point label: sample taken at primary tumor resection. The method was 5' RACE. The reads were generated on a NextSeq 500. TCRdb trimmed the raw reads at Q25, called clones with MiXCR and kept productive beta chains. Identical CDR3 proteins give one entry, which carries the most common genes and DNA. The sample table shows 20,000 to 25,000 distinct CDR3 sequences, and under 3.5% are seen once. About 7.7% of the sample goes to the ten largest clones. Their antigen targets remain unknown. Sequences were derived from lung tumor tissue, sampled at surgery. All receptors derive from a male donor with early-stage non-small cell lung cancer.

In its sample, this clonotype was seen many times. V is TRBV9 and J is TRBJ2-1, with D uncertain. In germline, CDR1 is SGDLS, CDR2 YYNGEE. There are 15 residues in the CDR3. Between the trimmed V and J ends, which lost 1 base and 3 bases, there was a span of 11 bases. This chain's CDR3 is CASSVYGVYYNEQFF. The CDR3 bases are TGTGCCAGCAGCGTATATGGCGTTTACTACAATGAGCAGTTCTTC.

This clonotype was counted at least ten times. CDR3 nucleotides: TGCGCCAGCAGCCAAGACAGGCCGAACTATGGCTACACCTTC. It encodes CASSQDRPNYGYTF. The gene calls are TRBV4-1 and TRBJ1-2; D not resolved. CDR3 length: 14 amino acids. V lost 0 bases, J lost 2 bases, and 7 bases lay in between. CDR1 MGHRA and CDR2 YSYEKL come from the germline V gene.

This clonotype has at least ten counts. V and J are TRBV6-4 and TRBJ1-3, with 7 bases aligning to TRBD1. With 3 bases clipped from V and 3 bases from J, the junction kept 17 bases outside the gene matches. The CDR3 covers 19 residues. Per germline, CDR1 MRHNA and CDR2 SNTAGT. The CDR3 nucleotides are TGTGCCAGCAGTGAAGCTTGGCGTGGCAGGGGGGAATGTGGAAACACCATATATTTT. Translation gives CASSEAWRGRGECGNTIYF.

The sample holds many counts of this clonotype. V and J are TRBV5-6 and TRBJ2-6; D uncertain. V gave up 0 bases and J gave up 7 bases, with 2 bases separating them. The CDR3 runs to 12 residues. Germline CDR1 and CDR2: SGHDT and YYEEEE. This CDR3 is CASSLEANVLTF. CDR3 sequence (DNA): TGTGCCAGCAGCTTGGAAGCCAACGTCCTGACTTTC. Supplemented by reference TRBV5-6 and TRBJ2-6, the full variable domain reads DAGVTQSPTHLIKTRGQQVTLRCSPKSGHDTVSWYQQALGQGPQFIFQYYEEEERQRGNFPDRFSGHQFPNYSSELNVNALLLGDSALYLCASSLEANVLTFGAGSRLTVL.

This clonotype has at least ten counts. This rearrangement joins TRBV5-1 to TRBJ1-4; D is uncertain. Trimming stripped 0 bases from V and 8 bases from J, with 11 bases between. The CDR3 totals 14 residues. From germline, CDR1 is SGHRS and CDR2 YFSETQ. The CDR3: CASSLAGEREKLFF. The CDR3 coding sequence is TGCGCCAGCAGCTTGGCTGGGGAGAGGGAAAAACTGTTTTTT. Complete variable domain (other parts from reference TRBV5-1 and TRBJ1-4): KAGVTQTPRYLIKTRGQQVTLSCSPISGHRSVSWYQQTPGQGLQFLFEYFSETQRNKGNFPGRFSGRQFSNSRSEMNVSTLELGDSALYLCASSLAGEREKLFFGSGTQLSVL.

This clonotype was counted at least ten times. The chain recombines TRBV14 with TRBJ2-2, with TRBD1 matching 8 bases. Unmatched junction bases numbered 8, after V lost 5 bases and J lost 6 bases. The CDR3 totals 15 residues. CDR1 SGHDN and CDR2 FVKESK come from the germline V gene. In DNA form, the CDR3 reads TGTGCCAGCAGCAATCAGGGGGCGCGGTCCGGGGAGCTGTTTTTT. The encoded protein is CASSNQGARSGELFF.

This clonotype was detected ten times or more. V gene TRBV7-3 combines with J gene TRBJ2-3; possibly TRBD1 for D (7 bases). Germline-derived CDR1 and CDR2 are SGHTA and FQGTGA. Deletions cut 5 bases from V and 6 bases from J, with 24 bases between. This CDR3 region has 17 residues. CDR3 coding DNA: TGTGCCAGCAGCCCTAAGGGGGCCAGGGGGACTGGGGATACGCAGTATTTT. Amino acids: CASSPKGARGTGDTQYF.

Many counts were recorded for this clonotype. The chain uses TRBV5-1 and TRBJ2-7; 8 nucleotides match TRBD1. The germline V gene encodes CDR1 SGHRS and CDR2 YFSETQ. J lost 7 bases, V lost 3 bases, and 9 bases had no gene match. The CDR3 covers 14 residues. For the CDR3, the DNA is TGCGCCAGCAGCTCAGGACAGGGAGGAGCGGAGCAGTACTTC. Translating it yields CASSSGQGGAEQYF.

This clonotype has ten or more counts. The CDR3 coding sequence is TGTGCCAGCACCCCGCACGGGGTCGGGGAAGAGACCCAGTACTTC. It encodes CASTPHGVGEETQYF. The chain links TRBV6-2 or TRBV6-3 to TRBJ2-5, with D perhaps matching TRBD2 (5 bases). The V end lost 7 bases, the J end lost 3 bases, and 18 bases lay between the germline ends. The CDR3 runs 15 residues. Germline V gives CDR1 MNHEY, CDR2 SVGEGT.

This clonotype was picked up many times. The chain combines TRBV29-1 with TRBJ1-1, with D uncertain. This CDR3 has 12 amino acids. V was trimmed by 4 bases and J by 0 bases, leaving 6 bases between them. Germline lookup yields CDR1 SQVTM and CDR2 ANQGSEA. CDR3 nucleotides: TGCAGCGTTGGGACGCTGAACACTGAAGCTTTCTTT. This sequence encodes CSVGTLNTEAFF.

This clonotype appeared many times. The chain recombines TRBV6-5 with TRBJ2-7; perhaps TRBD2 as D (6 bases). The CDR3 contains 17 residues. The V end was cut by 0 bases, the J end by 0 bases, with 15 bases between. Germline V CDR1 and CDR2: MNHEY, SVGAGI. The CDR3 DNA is TGTGCCAGCAGTTACTCGAGAGGCGGGACGAGCTCCTACGAGCAGTACTTC. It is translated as CASSYSRGGTSSYEQYF.

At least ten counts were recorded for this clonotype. CDR3 bases: TGTGCCAGCAGTGAAGCGCAGGCTCCGAACACTGAAGCTTTCTTT. Encoded protein: CASSEAQAPNTEAFF. J is TRBJ1-1 and V is TRBV2; D is uncertain. Looked up from germline, CDR1 is SNHLY and CDR2 is FYNNEI. The CDR3 is 15 residues long. The ends were cut back, 0 bases at V and 1 base at J, with 9 bases in the middle.

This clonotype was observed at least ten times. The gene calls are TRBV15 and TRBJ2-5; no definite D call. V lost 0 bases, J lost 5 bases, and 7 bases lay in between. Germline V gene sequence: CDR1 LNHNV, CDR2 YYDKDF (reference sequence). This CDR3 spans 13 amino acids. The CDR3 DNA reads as TGTGCCACCAGCAGAGACCTCGGGGAGACCCAGTACTTC. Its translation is CATSRDLGETQYF.

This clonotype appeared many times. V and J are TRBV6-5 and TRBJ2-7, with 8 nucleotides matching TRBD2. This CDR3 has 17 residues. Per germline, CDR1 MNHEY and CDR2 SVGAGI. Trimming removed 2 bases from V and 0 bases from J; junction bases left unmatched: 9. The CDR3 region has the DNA TGTGCCAGCAGTTACAAGTGGACTAGCCGGTTCTCCTACGAGCAGTACTTC. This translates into CASSYKWTSRFSYEQYF.

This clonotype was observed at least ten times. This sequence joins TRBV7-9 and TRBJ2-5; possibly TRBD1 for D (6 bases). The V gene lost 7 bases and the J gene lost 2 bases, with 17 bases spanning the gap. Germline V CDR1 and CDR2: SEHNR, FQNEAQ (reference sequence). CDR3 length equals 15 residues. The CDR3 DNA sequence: TGTGCCAGCACCACAACACAGGGCCCTCAAGAGACCCAGTACTTC. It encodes CASTTTQGPQETQYF.

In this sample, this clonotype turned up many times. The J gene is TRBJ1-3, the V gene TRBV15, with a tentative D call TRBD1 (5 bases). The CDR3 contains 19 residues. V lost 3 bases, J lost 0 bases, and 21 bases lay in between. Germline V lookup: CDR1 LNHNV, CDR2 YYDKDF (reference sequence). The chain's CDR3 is CATSRVSGGAIFSGNTIYF. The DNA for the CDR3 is TGTGCCACCAGCAGGGTCTCAGGAGGGGCGATTTTCTCTGGAAACACCATATATTTT.

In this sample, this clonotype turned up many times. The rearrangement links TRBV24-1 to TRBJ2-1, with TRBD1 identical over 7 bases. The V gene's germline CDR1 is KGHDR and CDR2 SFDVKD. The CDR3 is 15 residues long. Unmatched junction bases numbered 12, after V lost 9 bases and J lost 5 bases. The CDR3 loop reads CATLTPDRVNNEQFF. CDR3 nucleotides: TGTGCCACCCTTACCCCCGACAGGGTAAACAATGAGCAGTTCTTC.

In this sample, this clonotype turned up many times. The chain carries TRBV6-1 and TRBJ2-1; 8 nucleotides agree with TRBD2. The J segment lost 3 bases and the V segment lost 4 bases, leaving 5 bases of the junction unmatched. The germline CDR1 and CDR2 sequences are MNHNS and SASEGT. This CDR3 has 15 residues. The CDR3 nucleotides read TGTGCCAGCAGTGCCCTAGCGGGCCTCTACAATGAGCAGTTCTTC. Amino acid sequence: CASSALAGLYNEQFF.